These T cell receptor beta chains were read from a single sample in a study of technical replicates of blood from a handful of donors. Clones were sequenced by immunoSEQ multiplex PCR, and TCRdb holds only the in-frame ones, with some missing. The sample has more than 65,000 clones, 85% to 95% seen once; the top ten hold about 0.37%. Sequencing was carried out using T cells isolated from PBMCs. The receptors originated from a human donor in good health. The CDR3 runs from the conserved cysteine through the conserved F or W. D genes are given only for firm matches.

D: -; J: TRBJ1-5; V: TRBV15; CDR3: CATSDGGYVQPQHF
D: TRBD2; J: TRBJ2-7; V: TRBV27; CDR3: CASSEGLAGFYEQYF
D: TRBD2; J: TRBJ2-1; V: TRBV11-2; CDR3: CASSLDRIRLAVLNEQFF
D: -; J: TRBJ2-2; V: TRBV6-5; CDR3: CASSPNFLGELFF
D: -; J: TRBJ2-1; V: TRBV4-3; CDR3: CASSARGNEQFF
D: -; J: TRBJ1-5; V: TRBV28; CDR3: CASSFRAGPPQHF
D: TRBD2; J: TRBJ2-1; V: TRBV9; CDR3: CASSGGTSGNRYNEQFF
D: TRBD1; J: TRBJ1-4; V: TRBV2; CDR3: CASSINGQGAVGEKLFF
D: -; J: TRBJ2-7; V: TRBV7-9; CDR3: CASSFPSIEQYF
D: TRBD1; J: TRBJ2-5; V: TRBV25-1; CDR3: CASRQGAIMETQYF
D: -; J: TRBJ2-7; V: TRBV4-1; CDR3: CASSQEPGSGSYEQYF
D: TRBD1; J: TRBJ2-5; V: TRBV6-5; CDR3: CASTDQGEETQYF
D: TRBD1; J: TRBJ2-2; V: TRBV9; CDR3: CASNLGQGPTGELFF
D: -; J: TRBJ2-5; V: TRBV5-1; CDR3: CASRYTGPETQYF
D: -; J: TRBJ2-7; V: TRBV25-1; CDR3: CASSASYEQYF
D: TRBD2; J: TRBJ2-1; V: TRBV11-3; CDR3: CASSQAGGTYNEQFF
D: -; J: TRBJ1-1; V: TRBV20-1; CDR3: CSAGGNTEAFF
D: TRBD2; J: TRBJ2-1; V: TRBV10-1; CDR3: CASSPSGRGNEQFF
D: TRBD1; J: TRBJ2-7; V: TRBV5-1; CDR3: CASSLPGTGIYEQYF
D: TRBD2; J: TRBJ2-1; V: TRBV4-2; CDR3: CASSQDGSAGGMNEQFF
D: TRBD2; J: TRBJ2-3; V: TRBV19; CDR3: CASKLQGRESNTQYF
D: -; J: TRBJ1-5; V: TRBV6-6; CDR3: CASSTDQPQHF
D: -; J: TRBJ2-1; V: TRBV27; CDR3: CASSLLRDTLYNEQFF
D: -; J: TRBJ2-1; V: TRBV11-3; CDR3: CASAGDEDEQFF
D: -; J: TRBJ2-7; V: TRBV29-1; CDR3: CSVGSGSRSYEQYF
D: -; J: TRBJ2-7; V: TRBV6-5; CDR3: CASSYLSGGPEQYF
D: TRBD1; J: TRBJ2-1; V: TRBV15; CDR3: CATSTDRGYEQFF
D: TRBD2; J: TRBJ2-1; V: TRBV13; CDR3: CASSLGLVGGDGNEQFF
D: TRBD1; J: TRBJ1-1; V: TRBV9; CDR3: CASSEGQKNTEAFF
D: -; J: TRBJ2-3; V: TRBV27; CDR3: CASKHLWAGSDTDTQYF
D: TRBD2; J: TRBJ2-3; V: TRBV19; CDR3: CASSLSTSGTDTQYF
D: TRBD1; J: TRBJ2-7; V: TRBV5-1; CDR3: CASSLAGTGRYEQYF
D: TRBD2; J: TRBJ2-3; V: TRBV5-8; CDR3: CASSSGTSGPTDTQYF
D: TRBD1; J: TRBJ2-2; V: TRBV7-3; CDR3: CASQGATGELFF
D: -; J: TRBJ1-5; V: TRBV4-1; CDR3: CASSSDNRPNQPQHF
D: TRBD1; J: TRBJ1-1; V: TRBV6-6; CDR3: CASSRQGTLNTEAFF
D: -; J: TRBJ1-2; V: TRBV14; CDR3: CASSQVGLNNGYTF
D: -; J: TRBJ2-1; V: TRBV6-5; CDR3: CASSSPSTPSYNEQFF
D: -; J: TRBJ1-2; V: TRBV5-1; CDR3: CASSLMAGEINYGYTF
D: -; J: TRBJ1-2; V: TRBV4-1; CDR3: CASSQEGGFGYTF
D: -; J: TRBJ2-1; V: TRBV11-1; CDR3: CASTAENRYNEQFF
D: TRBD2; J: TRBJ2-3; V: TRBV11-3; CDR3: CASSSGTSAGGRDTQYF
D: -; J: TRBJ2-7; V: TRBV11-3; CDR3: CASSLDNMGVGYEQYF
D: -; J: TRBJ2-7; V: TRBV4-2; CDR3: CASSPSLDTYEQYF
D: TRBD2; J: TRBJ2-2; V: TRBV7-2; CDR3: CASSRGLQNTGELFF
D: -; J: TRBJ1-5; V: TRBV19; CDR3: CATAGQGSNQPQHF
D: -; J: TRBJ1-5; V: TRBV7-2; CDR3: CASSPDGGYQPQHF
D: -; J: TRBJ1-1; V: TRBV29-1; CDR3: CSARVGGGAEAFF
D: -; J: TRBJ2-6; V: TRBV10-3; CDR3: CAISDYMSGANVLTF
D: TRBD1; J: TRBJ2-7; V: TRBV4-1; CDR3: CASSRTGTGSNEQYF
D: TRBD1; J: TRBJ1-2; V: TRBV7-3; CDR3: CASSPGQGHYGYTF
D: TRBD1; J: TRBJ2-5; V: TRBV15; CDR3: CATSRSPRAGGEETQYF
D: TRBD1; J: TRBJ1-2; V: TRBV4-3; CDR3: CASSPKTGTVFGYTF